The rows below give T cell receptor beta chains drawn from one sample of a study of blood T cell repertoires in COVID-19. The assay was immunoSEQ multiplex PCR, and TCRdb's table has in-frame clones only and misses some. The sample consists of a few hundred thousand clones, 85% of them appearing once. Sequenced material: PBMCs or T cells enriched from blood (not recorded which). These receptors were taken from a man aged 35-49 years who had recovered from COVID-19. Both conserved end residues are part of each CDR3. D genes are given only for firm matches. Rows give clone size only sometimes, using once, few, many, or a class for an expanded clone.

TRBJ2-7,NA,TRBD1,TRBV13,CASRIPGQNYEQYF,TGTGCCAGCCGAATTCCGGGACAGAACTACGAGCAGTACTTC
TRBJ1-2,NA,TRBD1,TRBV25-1,CASSDFVDRVGGYTF,TGTGCCAGCAGTGACTTTGTGGACAGGGTGGGAGGCTACACCTTC
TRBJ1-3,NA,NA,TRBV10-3,CAISDPRAAGNTIYF,TGTGCCATCAGTGACCCTAGAGCAGCTGGAAACACCATATATTTT
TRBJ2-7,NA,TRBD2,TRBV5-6,CASSFLAGGYEQYF,TGTGCCAGCAGCTTCCTAGCGGGGGGCTACGAGCAGTACTTC
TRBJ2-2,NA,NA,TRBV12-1,CASIFPEGQFEGDITGELFF,TGTGCCAGCATTTTCCCCGAGGGCCAGTTCGAGGGGGACATCACCGGGGAGCTGTTTTTT
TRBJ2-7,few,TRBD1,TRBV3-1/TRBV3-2,CASTRQGAGYEQYF,TGTGCCAGCACCCGACAGGGGGCTGGGTACGAGCAGTACTTC
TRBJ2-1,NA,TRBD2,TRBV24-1,CATSDPEAGVTYNEQFF,TGTGCCACCAGTGATCCAGAAGCGGGAGTGACCTACAATGAGCAGTTCTTC
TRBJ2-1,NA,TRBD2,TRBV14,CASSHGTSNEQFF,TGTGCCAGCAGCCATGGGACTAGCAATGAGCAGTTCTTC
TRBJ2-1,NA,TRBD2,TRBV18,CASSPRAGVGNEQFF,TGTGCCAGCTCACCACGGGCGGGAGTGGGGAATGAGCAGTTCTTC
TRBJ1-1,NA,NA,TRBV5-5,CASSLDPGLPTEAFF,TGTGCCAGCAGCTTGGACCCGGGACTACCCACTGAAGCTTTCTTT
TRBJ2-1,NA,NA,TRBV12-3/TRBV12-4,CASTARGWDEQFF,TGTGCCAGCACCGCGAGAGGGTGGGATGAGCAGTTCTTC
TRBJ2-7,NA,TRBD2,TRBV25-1,CASGLAGNEQYF,TGTGCCAGCGGACTAGCGGGAAACGAGCAGTACTTC
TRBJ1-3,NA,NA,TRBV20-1,CSASRGGDTIYF,TGCAGTGCTAGTCGGGGAGGAGACACCATATATTTT
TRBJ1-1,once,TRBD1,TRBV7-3,CASSLTTEVGKGATEAFF,TGTGCCAGCAGCTTAACGACGGAGGTTGGGAAGGGGGCCACTGAAGCTTTCTTT
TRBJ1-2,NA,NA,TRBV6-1,CASSEMGSVEHGYTF,TGTGCCAGCAGTGAAATGGGGAGTGTGGAACATGGCTACACCTTC
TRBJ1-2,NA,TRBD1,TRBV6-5,CASSRDRRGYTF,TGTGCCAGCAGCCGGGACAGACGGGGCTACACCTTC